The 21 T cell receptor beta chains presented below share a single source sample, sequenced in a study of blood T cell repertoires in COVID-19. Clones were read by immunoSEQ multiplex PCR, and TCRdb kept only the in-frame ones, dropping some. Of roughly 70,000 clones in the sample, 90% were seen once. The sequenced sample was peripheral blood. These receptors were collected from a human donor in a cohort sampled during active COVID-19.

V is TRBV9 and J is TRBJ2-7; possible D gene TRBD2, 6 bases. Per the germline V gene, CDR1 is SGDLS and CDR2 is YYNGEE. Trimming pared 1 base from V and 7 bases from J, leaving 18 bases between. The CDR3 is made up of 15 amino acids. CDR3 protein: CASSVSGSGGGEQYF. The CDR3 DNA is TGTGCCAGCAGCGTAAGCGGCAGCGGAGGAGGGGAGCAGTACTTC.

The chain is built from TRBV24-1 and TRBJ2-7, with TRBD1 matching 7 bases. The CDR3 covers 13 residues. From germline, CDR1 is KGHDR and CDR2 SFDVKD. V lost 3 bases and J lost 5; bases outside the gene matches: 3. The CDR3 loop is CATSDLDRDEQYF. DNA for the CDR3: TGTGCCACCAGTGATCTCGACAGGGACGAGCAGTACTTC.

This chain links TRBV10-1 with TRBJ2-5; the match to TRBD1 covers 8 bases. V lost 0 bases to trimming and J lost 3 bases; unmatched junction nucleotides: 9. Germline V gene sequence: CDR1 WNHNN, CDR2 SYGVQD (reference sequence). The CDR3 spans 17 residues. CDR3 amino acids: CASSESPWTGPEETQYF. The CDR3 DNA follows: TGCGCCAGCAGTGAGTCGCCCTGGACAGGGCCCGAAGAGACCCAGTACTTC.

The rearrangement links TRBV10-3 to TRBJ2-1; 11 positions agree with TRBD2. This CDR3 region has 15 residues. Germline assignment: CDR1 ENHRY and CDR2 SYGVKD. Trimming removed 2 bases from V and 4 bases from J; junction bases left unmatched: 1. The CDR3 region is CAISETSGGYNEQFF. CDR3 nucleotide sequence: TGTGCCATCAGTGAGACTAGCGGGGGATACAATGAGCAGTTCTTC.

This chain joins TRBV12-3 or TRBV12-4 and TRBJ1-2; D is unclear. Trimming pared 5 bases from V and 0 bases from J, leaving 4 bases between. The CDR3 runs 12 residues. CDR3 DNA sequence: TGTGCCAGCAGTCACACTAACTATGGCTACACCTTC. Amino acids: CASSHTNYGYTF.

The chain combines TRBV4-2 with TRBJ2-7; the D is unclear. This CDR3 has 15 residues. Per the germline V gene, CDR1 is LGHNA and CDR2 is YNFKEQ. The V end was cut by 0 bases, the J end by 0 bases, with 9 bases between. Here the CDR3 DNA reads TGTGCCAGCAGCCAAGATCGGGTCAGCTCCTACGAGCAGTACTTC. Residues: CASSQDRVSSYEQYF.

The V gene is TRBV18, the J gene TRBJ1-2; 7 bases are shared with TRBD1. Germline V gene data show CDR1 as KGHSH and CDR2 as LQKENI. The CDR3 sequence is 15 residues long. The trim removed 3 bases at V and 4 bases at J, leaving 8 bases unmatched. The CDR3 DNA reads as TGTGCCAGCTCACCCCCCGGGACAGCAGCCTATGGCTACACCTTC. The encoded protein is CASSPPGTAAYGYTF.

V usage is TRBV5-6 and J usage is TRBJ2-7, with D possibly matching TRBD1 (5 bases). The germline V gene has CDR1 SGHDT and CDR2 YYEEEE. The ends were cut back, 4 bases at V and 6 bases at J, with 17 bases in the middle. This CDR3 is 14 amino acids long. The CDR3 sequence: CASSPTARTTEQYF. The DNA of the CDR3 is TGTGCCAGCAGCCCAACAGCACGGACAACCGAGCAGTACTTC. Full variable domain (outside the CDR3, taken from reference TRBV5-6 and TRBJ2-7): DAGVTQSPTHLIKTRGQQVTLRCSPKSGHDTVSWYQQALGQGPQFIFQYYEEEERQRGNFPDRFSGHQFPNYSSELNVNALLLGDSALYLCASSPTARTTEQYFGPGTRLTVT.

This clone was recorded only once. The chain recombines TRBV18 with TRBJ2-1; tentative D call: TRBD2 (5 bases). The germline gives CDR1 KGHSH, CDR2 LQKENI. The CDR3 spans 15 residues. V lost 3 bases and J 6 bases, leaving 15 bases between the germline ends. CDR3 sequence (DNA): TGTGCCAGCTCACCCTCGGGAAGTTCGGTCAATGAGCAGTTCTTC. As protein: CASSPSGSSVNEQFF. The variable domain in full, completed from reference TRBV18 and TRBJ2-1, reads NAGVMQNPRHLVRRRGQEARLRCSPMKGHSHVYWYRQLPEEGLKFMVYLQKENIIDESGMPKERFSAEFPKEGPSILRIQQVVRGDSAAYFCASSPSGSSVNEQFFGPGTRLTVL.

This chain uses TRBV5-8 with TRBJ2-5; 8 bases align to TRBD1. The CDR3 totals 16 residues. Looked up from germline, CDR1 is SGHTS and CDR2 is YDEGEE. V shed 3 bases, J shed 0 bases, and the junction held 7 bases outside the gene matches. The CDR3 DNA reads as TGTGCCAGCAGCTCTGAGGGACAGGTCTACCAAGAGACCCAGTACTTC. The encoded protein is CASSSEGQVYQETQYF.

The chain uses TRBV10-3 and TRBJ2-3; 13 bases match TRBD2. V lost 5 bases to trimming and J lost 4 bases; unmatched junction nucleotides: 3. CDR3 length: 15 amino acids. The germline V gene encodes CDR1 ENHRY and CDR2 SYGVKD. As DNA, the CDR3 is TGTGCCATCAGTAGGACTAGCGGGGGCGCAGATACGCAGTATTTT. Protein sequence: CAISRTSGGADTQYF.

The chain employs TRBV11-2 and TRBJ2-3; possible D gene TRBD2, 6 bases. Germline CDR1 and CDR2: SGHAT and FQNNGV. The CDR3 contains 15 residues. Trimming left V 5 bases short and J 0 bases short, with 12 bases between. The CDR3 bases are TGTGCCAGCAGCACCTGGACTACCAGCACAGATACGCAGTATTTT. Its protein is CASSTWTTSTDTQYF. Filled out from reference TRBV11-2 and TRBJ2-3, the complete variable domain reads EAGVAQSPRYKIIEKRQSVAFWCNPISGHATLYWYQQILGQGPKLLIQFQNNGVVDDSQLPKDRFSAERLKGVDSTLKIQPAKLEDSAVYLCASSTWTTSTDTQYFGPGTRLTVL.

The chain links TRBV19 to TRBJ2-3, with 9 bases aligning to TRBD1. CDR1 LNHDA and CDR2 SQIVND come from the germline V gene (reference sequence). V lost 6 bases to trimming and J lost 11 bases; unmatched junction nucleotides: 3. The length of the CDR3 is 11 residues. This CDR3 is CASRQGQGQYF. The CDR3 DNA sequence: TGTGCCAGTAGGCAGGGACAGGGGCAGTATTTT. Drawing the rest from reference TRBV19 and TRBJ2-3, the complete variable domain is DGGITQSPKYLFRKEGQNVTLSCEQNLNHDAMYWYRQDPGQGLRLIYYSQIVNDFQKGDIAEGYSVSREKKESFPLTVTSAQKNPTAFYLCASRQGQGQYFGPGTRLTVL.

This chain links TRBV24-1 with TRBJ2-5; D is perhaps TRBD2 (6 bases). Trimming took off 4 bases at V and 5 bases at J, with 13 bases between the two ends. CDR1 is KGHDR and CDR2 is SFDVKD in the germline V gene. The CDR3 is 14 residues long. As DNA, the CDR3 is TGTGCCACCAGTGACCCGGTGGCGGGGGAGACCCAGTACTTC. It translates to CATSDPVAGETQYF.

The chain carries TRBV5-4 and TRBJ2-3; weak D call: TRBD1 (6 bases). The length of the CDR3 is 14 residues. V was cut by 4 bases and J by 4 bases, with 13 bases left in between. Germline CDR1 reads SGHNT; CDR2 reads YYREEE (reference sequence). In nucleotides, the CDR3 is TGTGCCAGCAGCACAGGACAGACGCCAGATACGCAGTATTTT. Its translation: CASSTGQTPDTQYF.

The chain recombines TRBV13 with TRBJ2-3; D might be TRBD2 (5 bases). V was trimmed by 2 bases and J by 3 bases, leaving 12 bases between them. The CDR3 has 15 amino acids. From germline, CDR1 is PRHDT and CDR2 FYEKMQ (reference sequence). CDR3 DNA: TGTGCCAGCAGCTTATCCGGGGTGGGTACAGATACGCAGTATTTT. It is translated as CASSLSGVGTDTQYF.

In DNA form, the CDR3 reads TGTGCCAGCAGCTGGGACAGTCACACTGAAGCTTTCTTT. It encodes CASSWDSHTEAFF. The chain joins TRBV11-3 to TRBJ1-1, with TRBD1 identical over 7 bases. The J segment lost 3 bases and the V segment lost 4 bases, leaving 2 bases of the junction unmatched. This CDR3 spans 13 amino acids. Germline V gene data show CDR1 as SGHNT and CDR2 as YENEEA.

The chain combines TRBV10-1 with TRBJ1-6; no firm D call. CDR1 is WNHNN and CDR2 is SYGVQD in the germline V gene (reference sequence). V dropped 3 bases and J dropped 7 bases, with 10 bases sitting between them. There are 14 residues in the CDR3. The CDR3 spells CASSEGLVNSPLHF. The CDR3 coding sequence is TGCGCCAGCAGTGAAGGACTCGTAAATTCACCCCTCCACTTT.

Only one count was recorded for this clone. The rearrangement links TRBV5-1 to TRBJ2-1; 10 bases fit TRBD2. Trimming cost V 4 bases and J 4 bases; bases outside gene matches: 5. Germline V lookup: CDR1 SGHRS, CDR2 YFSETQ. CDR3 length: 15 amino acids. The CDR3 bases are TGCGCCAGCAGCCTCTCTAGCGGGGGTTACAATGAGCAGTTCTTC. Protein product: CASSLSSGGYNEQFF.

The V gene is TRBV19, the J gene TRBJ1-5, with D possibly being TRBD1 (5 bases). Germline CDR1 LNHDA, CDR2 SQIVND (reference sequence). V was shortened by 1 base and J by 1 base, with 11 bases between the two germline ends. The CDR3 runs to 16 residues. The CDR3 DNA is TGTGCCAGTAGTATAGGTTCCGGGGGAAGCAATCAGCCCCAGCATTTT. The encoded protein is CASSIGSGGSNQPQHF.

J is TRBJ1-2 and V is TRBV12-3 or TRBV12-4, with a possible D match to TRBD1 (6 bases). This CDR3 is built from 13 residues. Between the trimmed V and J ends, which lost 5 bases and 8 bases, there was a span of 15 bases. The CDR3 reads CASSRDNNGGYTF. The CDR3 bases are TGTGCCAGCAGTCGGGACAACAACGGAGGCTACACCTTC.